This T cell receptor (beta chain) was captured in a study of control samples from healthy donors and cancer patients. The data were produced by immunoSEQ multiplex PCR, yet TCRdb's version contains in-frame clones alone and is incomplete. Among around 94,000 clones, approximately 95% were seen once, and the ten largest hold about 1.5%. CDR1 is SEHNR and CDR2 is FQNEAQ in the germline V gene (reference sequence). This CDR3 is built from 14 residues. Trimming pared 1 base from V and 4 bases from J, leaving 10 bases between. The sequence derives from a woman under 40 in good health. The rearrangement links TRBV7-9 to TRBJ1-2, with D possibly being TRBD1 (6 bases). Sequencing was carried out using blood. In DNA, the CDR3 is TGTGCCAGCAGCTTAGACAGGGTGATCTATGGCTACACCTTC. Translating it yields CASSLDRVIYGYTF.